These T cell receptor beta chains were read from a single sample in a study of T cell responses to AZD1222 COVID-19 vaccine. This table comes from immunoSEQ multiplex PCR, and its TCRdb copy is limited to in-frame clones, with some not included. In the table there are under 110,000 clones, more than 70% of which are singletons. The sequences come from peripheral blood, collected on day 0 of AZD1222 vaccination. Receptor source: an adult in good health. The CDR3 runs from the conserved cysteine through the conserved F or W. The D gene is left open where the match is weak. Expanded clones get a size class; other rows say once, few or many, or leave the size out.

j_call,v_call,d_call,clone_size,cdr3_aa,cdr3_nt
TRBJ2-1,TRBV28,TRBD2,-,CASSRGRVYNEQFF,TGTGCCAGCAGTCGCGGGAGAGTATACAATGAGCAGTTCTTC
TRBJ1-1,TRBV4-3,-,-,CASSHLDRSERAFF,TGCGCCAGCAGCCACCTAGACAGGTCCGAGCGAGCTTTCTTT
TRBJ1-2,TRBV27,TRBD1,-,CASSSIFRTGSGYGYTF,TGTGCCAGCAGTTCCATCTTTAGGACAGGTTCTGGCTATGGCTACACCTTC
TRBJ2-2,TRBV28,-,-,CASSLRGNTGELFF,TGTGCCAGCAGTTTAAGGGGGAACACCGGGGAGCTGTTTTTT
TRBJ2-7,TRBV10-1,TRBD2,-,CARKTWTRTNTYEQYF,TGCGCCCGTAAGACTTGGACTAGAACGAATACCTACGAGCAGTACTTC
TRBJ1-5,TRBV19,-,-,CASSYLGGGNQPQHF,TGTGCCAGTAGTTACCTGGGGGGCGGGAATCAGCCCCAGCATTTT
TRBJ1-5,TRBV7-2,-,-,CASREQYSNQPQHF,TGTGCCAGCAGGGAACAATATAGCAATCAGCCCCAGCATTTT
TRBJ1-4,TRBV27,-,once,CASSLAARGIGGLSAKLFF,TGTGCCAGCAGTTTAGCGGCCAGGGGCATAGGGGGGCTTTCTGCAAAACTGTTTTTT
TRBJ2-1,TRBV7-7,TRBD2,-,CASSSLGGGRSPWGYEQFF,TGTGCTAGCAGCTCCCTCGGGGGCGGGAGGAGCCCCTGGGGGTATGAGCAGTTCTTC
TRBJ2-2,TRBV7-6,-,-,CASSPPGIVGELFF,TGTGCCAGCAGCCCACCAGGGATCGTCGGGGAGCTGTTTTTT
TRBJ1-1,TRBV21-1,-,few,CASTQRGGQGRVF,TGTGCCAGCACCCAAAGGGGGGGACAGGGTCGCGTCTTT
TRBJ2-1,TRBV14,-,-,CASSAPGTVNNEQFF,TGTGCCAGCAGCGCTCCCGGGACGGTCAACAATGAGCAGTTCTTC
TRBJ2-5,TRBV6-5,-,once,CASSSLGETQYF,TGTGCCAGCTCCTCCTTGGGGGAGACCCAGTACTTC
TRBJ2-1,TRBV7-2,TRBD2,-,CASSLRAGTSGPSYNEQFF,TGTGCCAGCAGCCTAAGGGCCGGGACTAGCGGACCCTCCTACAATGAGCAGTTCTTC
TRBJ1-1,TRBV7-2,TRBD1,-,CASSPDRGRRTEAFF,TGTGCCAGCAGCCCCGACAGGGGGCGCAGGACTGAAGCTTTCTTT
TRBJ2-2,TRBV7-2,-,-,CASSLIVAGVITGELFF,TGTGCCAGCAGCTTAATCGTCGCAGGGGTGATTACCGGGGAGCTGTTTTTT
TRBJ2-7,TRBV9,-,-,CASSEGTGYEQYF,TGTGCCAGCAGCGAGGGGACCGGCTACGAGCAGTACTTC
TRBJ2-7,TRBV7-8,TRBD1,-,CASSTMGQGRSYEQYF,TGTGCCAGCAGTACGATGGGACAGGGCCGCTCCTACGAGCAGTACTTC
TRBJ2-2,TRBV5-5,-,-,CASSSDSPNTGELFF,TGTGCCAGCAGCTCGGACAGTCCGAACACCGGGGAGCTGTTTTTT
TRBJ2-7,TRBV28,TRBD2,-,CASRPSLGLAGGEQYF,TGTGCCAGCAGGCCCAGCCTGGGACTAGCGGGAGGCGAGCAGTACTTC
TRBJ1-2,TRBV30,-,-,CAWSGGGYGYTF,TGTGCCTGGAGCGGGGGTGGGTATGGCTACACCTTC
TRBJ2-7,TRBV29-1,-,-,CSVAGIGAYEQYF,TGCAGCGTTGCGGGGATTGGGGCCTACGAGCAGTACTTC
TRBJ1-4,TRBV4-3,-,-,CASSQEVSAGTPNEKLFF,TGCGCCAGCAGCCAAGAGGTCAGCGCAGGGACCCCTAATGAAAAACTGTTTTTT
TRBJ2-7,TRBV30,-,once,CAWEPGLRTYEQYF,TGTGCCTGGGAACCGGGACTGAGAACCTACGAGCAGTACTTC
TRBJ1-1,TRBV18,-,-,CASSPPTGADTEAFF,TGTGCCAGCTCACCACCAACGGGCGCGGACACTGAAGCTTTCTTT
TRBJ1-5,TRBV29-1,TRBD1,-,CSVELTGESNQPQHF,TGCAGCGTTGAACTGACAGGGGAAAGCAATCAGCCCCAGCATTTT
TRBJ1-3,TRBV29-1,-,-,CSVRGDGGNTIYF,TGCAGCGTTCGAGGGGACGGTGGAAACACCATATATTTT
TRBJ1-3,TRBV3-1/TRBV3-2,-,medium-sized,CASSQVRGKDPGNTIYF,TGTGCCAGCAGCCAAGTGAGAGGGAAGGACCCTGGAAACACCATATATTTT
TRBJ1-1,TRBV5-6,-,few,CASSGGDVLYTEAFF,TGTGCCAGCAGCGGGGGCGACGTCCTTTACACTGAAGCTTTCTTT
TRBJ1-4,TRBV28,-,-,CASSLPGATNEKLFF,TGTGCCAGCAGTCTCCCGGGAGCAACTAATGAAAAACTGTTTTTT
TRBJ2-7,TRBV5-1,-,once,CASSSYKEGTEQYF,TGCGCCAGCAGCTCCTATAAGGAGGGGACCGAGCAGTACTTC
TRBJ1-2,TRBV5-5,-,-,CASSLGAARDDYTF,TGTGCCAGCAGCTTGGGGGCAGCGCGGGATGACTACACCTTC
TRBJ2-3,TRBV29-1,-,-,CSVDGPGSDTQYF,TGCAGCGTTGACGGCCCGGGGTCGGATACGCAGTATTTT
TRBJ1-6,TRBV28,TRBD1,-,CASNPATGGMSPLHF,TGTGCCAGCAACCCGGCGACAGGGGGTATGTCACCCCTCCACTTT
TRBJ1-2,TRBV7-2,-,few,CASSLDRGSYGYTF,TGTGCCAGCAGCTTAGACAGAGGGTCTTATGGCTACACCTTC
TRBJ2-3,TRBV12-5,-,-,CASGLTARVADTQYF,TGTGCTAGTGGTTTGACGGCCAGGGTCGCAGATACGCAGTATTTT
TRBJ2-2,TRBV10-3,TRBD2,-,CAISPSGSVDTGELFF,TGTGCCATCAGTCCTAGCGGGAGTGTGGACACCGGGGAGCTGTTTTTT
TRBJ1-6,TRBV5-6,-,-,CASSTDYSPLHF,TGTGCCAGCAGCACGGATTACTCACCCCTCCACTTT
TRBJ1-2,TRBV11-3,-,-,CASSFWGVYGYTF,TGTGCCAGCAGCTTTTGGGGAGTCTATGGCTACACCTTC
TRBJ2-5,TRBV3-1/TRBV3-2,TRBD2,-,CASSLPSGRRETQYF,TGTGCCAGCAGCCTCCCCAGCGGGAGACGAGAGACCCAGTACTTC
TRBJ1-2,TRBV7-2,TRBD1,-,CASSPYRTGGGGYTF,TGTGCCAGCAGCCCATACCGGACAGGGGGCGGTGGCTACACCTTC
TRBJ2-3,TRBV4-3,-,-,CASSQDGRGTDTQYF,TGCGCCAGCAGCCAAGATGGGCGGGGCACAGATACGCAGTATTTT
TRBJ1-3,TRBV6-2/TRBV6-3,-,-,CASSRLGNTIYF,TGTGCCAGCAGTCGATTGGGAAACACCATATATTTT
TRBJ2-4,TRBV5-8,TRBD1,-,CASSLRQGLRLYLAKNIQYF,TGTGCCAGCAGCTTAAGACAGGGCCTCCGTCTATACCTAGCCAAAAACATTCAGTACTTC
TRBJ2-2,TRBV4-1,TRBD2,-,CASSPLGILASRSTGELFF,TGCGCCAGCAGCCCCCTCGGGATACTAGCGAGTAGAAGCACCGGGGAGCTGTTTTTT
TRBJ2-5,TRBV14,-,once,CASSQDKWWGNGETQYF,TGTGCCAGCAGCCAAGATAAGTGGTGGGGAAACGGAGAGACCCAGTACTTC
TRBJ1-5,TRBV27,TRBD1,-,CASSLSGQGNQPQHF,TGTGCCAGCAGTTTATCGGGACAGGGCAATCAGCCCCAGCATTTT
TRBJ2-2,TRBV4-3,TRBD2,-,CASSLKLAGGLGTGELFF,TGCGCCAGCAGCCTTAAACTAGCGGGGGGACTGGGCACCGGGGAGCTGTTTTTT